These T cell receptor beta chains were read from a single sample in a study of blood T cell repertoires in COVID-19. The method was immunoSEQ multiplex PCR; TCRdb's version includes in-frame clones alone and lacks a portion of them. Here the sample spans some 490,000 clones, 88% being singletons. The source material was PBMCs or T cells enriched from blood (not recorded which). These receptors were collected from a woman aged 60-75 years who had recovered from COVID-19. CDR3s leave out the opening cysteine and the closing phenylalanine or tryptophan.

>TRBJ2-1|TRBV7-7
ASSLVAAGAHNEQF
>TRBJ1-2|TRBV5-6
ASSLQGIRPYGYT
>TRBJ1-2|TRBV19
ASSTRDRLYGYT
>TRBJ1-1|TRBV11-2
ASSLGRDSNMNTEAF
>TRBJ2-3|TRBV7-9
ASSLQGGGDTQY
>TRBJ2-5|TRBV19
ASSVDRDQTQY
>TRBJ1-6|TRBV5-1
ASSPEGQGKGLH
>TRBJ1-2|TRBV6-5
ASEEAGWSYGYT
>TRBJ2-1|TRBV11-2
ASSLGLLYNEQF
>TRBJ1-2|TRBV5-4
ASSLETDYGYT